This T cell receptor beta chain derives from a study of blood T cell repertoires in COVID-19. On the study more broadly: Spain, Italy and the United States supplied samples that represented acute and convalescent COVID-19.

The germline V gene has CDR1 LNHDA and CDR2 SQIVND (reference sequence). The CDR3 runs 17 residues. Losses at the gene ends were 5 bases for V and 8 bases for J; bases not matched to a gene: 12. Some clones are missing from TCRdb's copy, which holds only in-frame ones; the method was immunoSEQ multiplex PCR. The table has about 200,000 clones, roughly 90% seen once; the top ten hold roughly 8.8%. The chain is built from TRBV19 and TRBJ1-4, with 12 bases identical to TRBD1. Input material: PBMCs or T cells enriched from blood (not recorded which). The sequence was collected from a woman aged 18-29 years who had recovered from COVID-19. The CDR3 here is CASSSYPRGQGAEKLFF. The DNA of the CDR3 is TGTGCCAGTAGTTCATACCCGAGGGGACAGGGGGCGGAAAAACTGTTTTTT. Based on the CDR3 plus reference TRBV19 and TRBJ1-4, the full variable domain is DGGITQSPKYLFRKEGQNVTLSCEQNLNHDAMYWYRQDPGQGLRLIYYSQIVNDFQKGDIAEGYSVSREKKESFPLTVTSAQKNPTAFYLCASSSYPRGQGAEKLFFGSGTQLSVL.